The next 3 T cell receptor beta chains were all read from a single sample in a study of cytomegalovirus exposure and HLA in healthy donors. Researchers ran the PCR with 60 Vbeta and 13 Jbeta primers. TCRdb keeps only in-frame clones here, not all; method: immunoSEQ multiplex PCR. The sample has about 110,000 clones; 65% to 80% are singletons. The sample consisted of PBMCs. Receptor source: a woman in her thirties or forties in good health and CMV-seronegative.

The chain links TRBV7-2 to TRBJ2-7; TRBD2 aligns across 7 bases. Germline CDR1 is SGHTA and CDR2 is FQGNSA. V shed 4 bases, J shed 0 bases, and the junction held 6 bases outside the gene matches. CDR3 size: 15 residues. CDR3: CASSYSGSSSYEQYF. CDR3 coding DNA: TGTGCCAGCAGCTATAGCGGGTCGAGCTCCTACGAGCAGTACTTC.

Written as DNA, the CDR3 is TGTGCCAGCAGTGAATCGTCAGGGAACTATGGCTACACCTTC. It codes for CASSESSGNYGYTF. The chain carries TRBV2 and TRBJ1-2; a possible D gene is TRBD1 (5 bases). Germline assignment: CDR1 SNHLY and CDR2 FYNNEI. The ends were cut back, 2 bases at V and 2 bases at J, with 9 bases in the middle. There are 14 residues in the CDR3.

The V and J genes are TRBV5-1 and TRBJ1-1; 8 bases fit TRBD1. This CDR3 region has 12 residues. Germline CDR1 reads SGHRS; CDR2 reads YFSETQ. Unmatched junction bases numbered 0, after V lost 2 bases and J lost 6 bases. CDR3 coding DNA: TGCGCCAGCAGCTTACAGGGGGCTGAAGCTTTCTTT. Amino acid sequence: CASSLQGAEAFF.